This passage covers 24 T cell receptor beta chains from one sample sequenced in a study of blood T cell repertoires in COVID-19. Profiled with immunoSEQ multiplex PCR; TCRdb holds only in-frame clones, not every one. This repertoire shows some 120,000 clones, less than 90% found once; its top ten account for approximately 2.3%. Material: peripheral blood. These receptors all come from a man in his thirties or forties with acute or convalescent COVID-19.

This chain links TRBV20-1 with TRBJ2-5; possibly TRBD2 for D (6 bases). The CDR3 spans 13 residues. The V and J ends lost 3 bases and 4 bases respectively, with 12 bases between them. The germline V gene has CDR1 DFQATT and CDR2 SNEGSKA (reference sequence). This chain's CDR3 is CSASGTSAETQYF. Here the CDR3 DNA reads TGCAGTGCTAGTGGGACTTCGGCAGAGACCCAGTACTTC.

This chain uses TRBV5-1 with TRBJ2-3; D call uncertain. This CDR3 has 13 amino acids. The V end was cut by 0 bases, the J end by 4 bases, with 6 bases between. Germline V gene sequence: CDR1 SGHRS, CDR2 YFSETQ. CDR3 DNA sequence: TGCGCCAGCAGCTTGGCCGTCTCAGATACGCAGTATTTT. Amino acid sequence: CASSLAVSDTQYF.

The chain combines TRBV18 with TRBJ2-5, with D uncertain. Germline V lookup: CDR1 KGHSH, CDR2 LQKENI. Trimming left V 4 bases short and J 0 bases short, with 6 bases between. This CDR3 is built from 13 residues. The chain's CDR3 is CASSQNYQETQYF. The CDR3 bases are TGTGCCAGCTCACAGAACTACCAAGAGACCCAGTACTTC.

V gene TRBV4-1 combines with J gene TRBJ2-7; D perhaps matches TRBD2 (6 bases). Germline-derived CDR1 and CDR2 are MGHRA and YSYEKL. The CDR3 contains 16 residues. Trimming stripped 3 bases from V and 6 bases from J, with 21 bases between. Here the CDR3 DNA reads TGCGCCAGCAGCCATCTGGGCGAGGGAAGGAGGGGCGAGCAGTACTTC. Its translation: CASSHLGEGRRGEQYF.

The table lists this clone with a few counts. The CDR3 sequence is CASSRGVGSNQPQHF. The CDR3 DNA sequence: TGTGCCAGCAGCCGGGGCGTAGGGAGCAATCAGCCCCAGCATTTT. The chain uses TRBV4-2 and TRBJ1-5; weak D call: TRBD1 (5 bases). V shed 4 bases and J shed 1 base, with 11 bases lying between them. From germline, CDR1 is LGHNA and CDR2 YNFKEQ. The CDR3 sequence is 15 residues long.

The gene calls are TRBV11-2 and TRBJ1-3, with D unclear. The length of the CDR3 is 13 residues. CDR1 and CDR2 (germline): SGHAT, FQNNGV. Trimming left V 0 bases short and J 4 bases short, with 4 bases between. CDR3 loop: CASSLDGGNTIYF. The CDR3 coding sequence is TGTGCCAGCAGCTTAGACGGGGGAAACACCATATATTTT.

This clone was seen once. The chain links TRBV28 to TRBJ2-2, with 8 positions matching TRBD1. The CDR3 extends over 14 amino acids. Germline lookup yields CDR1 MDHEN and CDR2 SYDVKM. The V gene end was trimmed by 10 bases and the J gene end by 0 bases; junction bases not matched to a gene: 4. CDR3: CATSGQANTGELFF. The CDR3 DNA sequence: TGTGCCACCTCGGGACAGGCGAACACCGGGGAGCTGTTTTTT.

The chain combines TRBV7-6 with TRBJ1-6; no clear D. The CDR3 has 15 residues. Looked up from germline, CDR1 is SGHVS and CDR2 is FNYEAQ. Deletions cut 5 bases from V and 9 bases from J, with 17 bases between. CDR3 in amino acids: CASSEGSQASSPLHF. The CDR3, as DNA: TGTGCCAGCAGCGAAGGGAGTCAAGCGAGTTCACCCCTCCACTTT.

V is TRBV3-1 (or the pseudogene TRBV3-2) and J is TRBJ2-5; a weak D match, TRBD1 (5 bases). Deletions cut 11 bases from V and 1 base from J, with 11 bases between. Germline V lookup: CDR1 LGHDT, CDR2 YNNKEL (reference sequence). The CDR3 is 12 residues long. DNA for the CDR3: TGTGCCGCCGGAGACAGCCAAGAGACCCAGTACTTC. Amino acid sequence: CAAGDSQETQYF.

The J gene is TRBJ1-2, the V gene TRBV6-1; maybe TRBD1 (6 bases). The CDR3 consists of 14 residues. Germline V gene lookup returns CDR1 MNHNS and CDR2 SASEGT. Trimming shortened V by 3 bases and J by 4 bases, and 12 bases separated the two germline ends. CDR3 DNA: TGTGCCAGCAGTGATGGACAGCCCACCTATGGCTACACCTTC. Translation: CASSDGQPTYGYTF.

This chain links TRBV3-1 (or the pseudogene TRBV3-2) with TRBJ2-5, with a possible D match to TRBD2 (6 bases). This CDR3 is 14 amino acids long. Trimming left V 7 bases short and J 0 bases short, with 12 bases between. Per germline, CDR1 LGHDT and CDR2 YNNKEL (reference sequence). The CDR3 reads CASTGRQYQETQYF. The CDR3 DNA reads TGTGCCAGCACAGGGAGGCAGTACCAAGAGACCCAGTACTTC.

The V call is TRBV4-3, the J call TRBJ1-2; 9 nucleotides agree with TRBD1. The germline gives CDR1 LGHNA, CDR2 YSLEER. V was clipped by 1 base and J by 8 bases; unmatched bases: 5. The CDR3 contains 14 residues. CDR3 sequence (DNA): TGCGCCAGCAGCCAAGTGCCGGACAGGGGAGGCTACACCTTC. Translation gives CASSQVPDRGGYTF.

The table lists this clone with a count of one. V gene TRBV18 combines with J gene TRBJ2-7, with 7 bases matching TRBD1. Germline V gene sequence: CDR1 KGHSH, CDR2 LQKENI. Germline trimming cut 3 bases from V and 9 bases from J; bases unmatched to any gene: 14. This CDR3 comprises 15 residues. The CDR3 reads CASSPNNTGVHGQYV. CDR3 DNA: TGTGCCAGCTCACCGAATAACACAGGGGTGCATGGGCAGTACGTC.

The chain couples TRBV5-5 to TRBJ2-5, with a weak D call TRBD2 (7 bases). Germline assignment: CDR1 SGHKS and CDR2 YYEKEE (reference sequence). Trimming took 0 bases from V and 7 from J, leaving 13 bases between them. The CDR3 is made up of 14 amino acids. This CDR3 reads CASSLGHREGTQYF. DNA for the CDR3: TGTGCCAGCAGCTTGGGGCACAGGGAGGGGACCCAGTACTTC.

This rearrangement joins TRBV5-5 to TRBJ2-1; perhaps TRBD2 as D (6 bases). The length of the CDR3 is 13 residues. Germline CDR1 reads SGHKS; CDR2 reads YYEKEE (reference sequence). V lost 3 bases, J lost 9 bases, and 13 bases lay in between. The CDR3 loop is CASSSQWRGEQFF. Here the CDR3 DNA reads TGTGCCAGCAGCTCCCAGTGGAGGGGTGAGCAGTTCTTC.

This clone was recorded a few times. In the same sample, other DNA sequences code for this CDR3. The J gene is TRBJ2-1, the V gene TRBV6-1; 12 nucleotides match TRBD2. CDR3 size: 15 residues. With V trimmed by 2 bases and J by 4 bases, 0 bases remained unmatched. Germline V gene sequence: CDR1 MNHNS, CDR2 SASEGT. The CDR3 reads CASSELAGGYNEQFF. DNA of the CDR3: TGTGCCAGCAGTGAACTAGCGGGGGGGTACAATGAGCAGTTCTTC.

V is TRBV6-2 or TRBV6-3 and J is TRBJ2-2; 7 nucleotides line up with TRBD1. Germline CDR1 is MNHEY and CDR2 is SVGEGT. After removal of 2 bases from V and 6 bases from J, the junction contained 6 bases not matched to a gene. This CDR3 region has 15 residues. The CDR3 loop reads CASSYVATGPGELFF. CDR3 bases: TGTGCCAGCAGTTACGTAGCGACAGGGCCCGGGGAGCTGTTTTTT.

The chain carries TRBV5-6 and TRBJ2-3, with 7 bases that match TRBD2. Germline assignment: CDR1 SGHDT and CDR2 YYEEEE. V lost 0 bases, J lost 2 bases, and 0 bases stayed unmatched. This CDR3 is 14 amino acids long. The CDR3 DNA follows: TGTGCCAGCAGCTTGGGACTAGCCACAGATACGCAGTATTTT. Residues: CASSLGLATDTQYF.

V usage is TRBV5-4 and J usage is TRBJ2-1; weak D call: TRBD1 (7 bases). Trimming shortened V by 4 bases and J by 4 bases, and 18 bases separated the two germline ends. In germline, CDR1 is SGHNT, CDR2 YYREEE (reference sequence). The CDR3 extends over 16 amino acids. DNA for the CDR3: TGTGCCAGCAGCCAGGGGGGAGGATTAGGGTACAATGAGCAGTTCTTC. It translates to CASSQGGGLGYNEQFF.

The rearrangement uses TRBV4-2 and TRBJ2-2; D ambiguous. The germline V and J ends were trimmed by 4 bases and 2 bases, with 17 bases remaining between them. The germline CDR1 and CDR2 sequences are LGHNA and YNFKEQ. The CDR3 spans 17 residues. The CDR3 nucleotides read TGTGCCAGCAGCCTAACCCTTAACGCGGAAAACACCGGGGAGCTGTTTTTT. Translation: CASSLTLNAENTGELFF.

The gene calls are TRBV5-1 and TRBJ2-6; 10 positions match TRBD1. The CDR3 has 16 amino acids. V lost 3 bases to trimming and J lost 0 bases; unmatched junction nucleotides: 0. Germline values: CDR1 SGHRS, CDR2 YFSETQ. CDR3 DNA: TGCGCCAGCAGCTGGACAGGGGGCTCTGGGGCCAACGTCCTGACTTTC. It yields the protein CASSWTGGSGANVLTF.

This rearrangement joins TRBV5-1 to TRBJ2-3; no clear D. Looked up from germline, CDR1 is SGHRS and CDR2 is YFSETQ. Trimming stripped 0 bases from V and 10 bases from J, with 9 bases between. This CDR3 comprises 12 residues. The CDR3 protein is CASSLDGFSQYF. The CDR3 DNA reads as TGCGCCAGCAGCTTGGACGGGTTTTCGCAGTATTTT.

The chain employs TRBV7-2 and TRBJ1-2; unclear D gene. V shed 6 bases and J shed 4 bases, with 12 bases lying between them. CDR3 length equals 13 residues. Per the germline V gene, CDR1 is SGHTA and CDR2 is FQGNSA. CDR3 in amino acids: CASSLYSGYGYTF. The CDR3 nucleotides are TGTGCCAGCAGTTTGTATAGCGGCTATGGCTACACCTTC.

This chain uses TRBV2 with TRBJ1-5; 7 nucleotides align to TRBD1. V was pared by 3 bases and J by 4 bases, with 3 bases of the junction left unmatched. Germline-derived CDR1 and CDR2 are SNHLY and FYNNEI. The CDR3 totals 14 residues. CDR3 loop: CASSDIQGNQPQHF. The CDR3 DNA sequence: TGTGCCAGCAGTGATATACAGGGGAATCAGCCCCAGCATTTT.